Described below is a single T cell receptor (beta chain) sequence and its context. Its antigen is unidentified. RNA extraction was followed by reverse transcription into cDNA, which acted as the sequencing template. The protocol was immunoSEQ multiplex PCR, while the TCRdb copy is restricted to in-frame clones and leaves out a portion. The table shows about 170,000 clones, with 58% occurring only once. These data come from a study of CD8+ T cells in alopecia areata. Overall study results and limits: Among the top 100, expanded CD8+ clones, as well as scalp clonality, were significantly decreased by tofacitinib. Numerous expanded lesional clones remained in scalp and blood during tofacitinib.

Treatment indicated: oral pan-JAK inhibitor, 5-10 mg twice daily. The sample here was CD4+ T cells sorted from blood, taken between weeks 55 and 65, from a patient treated with tofacitinib. The receptor's source is a human donor with alopecia areata.

The CDR3 sequence: CASRLEGYSSTDTQYF. Written as DNA, the CDR3 is TGCGCCAGCAGGCTGGAGGGTTACTCTAGCACAGATACGCAGTATTTT. The rearrangement links TRBV5-1 to TRBJ2-3; tentatively, D is TRBD2 (6 bases). Per the germline V gene, CDR1 is SGHRS and CDR2 is YFSETQ. The CDR3 extends over 16 amino acids. V shed 5 bases and J shed 0 bases, with 16 bases lying between them.